The 23 T cell receptor beta chains below were found in one sample sequenced in a study of cytomegalovirus exposure and HLA in healthy donors (dated by TCRdb to about 2017). Library generation was performed with the immunoSEQ multiplex PCR assay. For the multiplex PCR, a mixture combining 60 forward primers for TCR Vbeta segments and 13 reverse primers for TCR Jbeta segments was used. The table comes from immuneACCESS by way of TCRdb, which keeps in-frame sequences with V and J called. Part of the clones is missing from these tables; in studies checked, under half for an unresolved V gene and the rest for unknown reasons. The sample records 210,000 or so clones, 75% to 80% of which are singletons. The ten most abundant clones make up more than 1.5% of the sample. Input material: PBMCs. These receptors all come from a man aged 18 to 29 in good health and CMV-seronegative.

The chain combines TRBV6-5 with TRBJ1-5, with a tentative D call TRBD1 (6 bases). The ends were cut back, 4 bases at V and 3 bases at J, with 13 bases in the middle. Germline CDR1 MNHEY, CDR2 SVGAGI. The CDR3 covers 15 residues. The CDR3 here is CASSSVTGSNQPQHF. The CDR3 nucleotides are TGTGCCAGCAGTTCCGTGACAGGATCCAATCAGCCCCAGCATTTT.

In DNA form, the CDR3 reads TGTGCCAGCAGCCAGGACAGGGTAATTACCTCCAACACTGAAGCTTTCTTT. Its translation is CASSQDRVITSNTEAFF. The genes are TRBV14 and TRBJ1-1, with 8 positions matching TRBD1. Germline CDR1 SGHDN, CDR2 FVKESK. The CDR3 extends over 17 amino acids. The V gene end was trimmed by 3 bases and the J gene end by 2 bases; junction bases not matched to a gene: 11.

The chain has TRBV7-8 and TRBJ2-7; D might be TRBD1 (5 bases). CDR3 length: 15 amino acids. V shed 3 bases and J shed 6 bases, with 18 bases lying between them. The germline V gene has CDR1 SGHVS and CDR2 FQNEAQ. CDR3 in DNA: TGTGCCAGCAGCTTCGCCACCGCCCCAGGGCCCGAGCAGTACTTC. This gives the protein CASSFATAPGPEQYF.

This sequence joins TRBV30 and TRBJ2-2; 9 nucleotides match TRBD1. From germline, CDR1 is GTSNPN and CDR2 SVGIG (reference sequence). With 5 bases clipped from V and 4 bases from J, the junction kept 5 bases outside the gene matches. The CDR3 has 14 amino acids. CDR3: CAWGTGQSTGELFF. DNA of the CDR3: TGTGCCTGGGGGACAGGGCAATCCACCGGGGAGCTGTTTTTT.

The rearrangement joins TRBV28 to TRBJ2-7, with 8 bases matching TRBD1. CDR1 MDHEN and CDR2 SYDVKM come from the germline V gene. The CDR3 totals 15 residues. Trimming at V came to 0 bases and at J to 9 bases, leaving 10 bases not matched to a gene. The CDR3 DNA reads as TGTGCCAGCAGTTTATGGGCCCGGGACAGGTCTCCGCAGTACTTC. Amino acid sequence: CASSLWARDRSPQYF.

The rearrangement joins TRBV4-3 to TRBJ1-1, with D perhaps matching TRBD1 (6 bases). With 0 bases removed from V and 1 base from J, the gap between germline ends came to 12 bases. Germline assignment: CDR1 LGHNA and CDR2 YSLEER. This CDR3 comprises 16 residues. The CDR3: CASSQDRGHQNTEAFF. The CDR3, as DNA: TGCGCCAGCAGCCAAGATAGGGGACACCAGAACACTGAAGCTTTCTTT.

The rearrangement links TRBV28 to TRBJ1-1; D possibly corresponds to TRBD1 (5 bases). V gave up 3 bases and J gave up 2 bases, with 13 bases separating them. The CDR3 contains 15 residues. CDR1 and CDR2 from the germline V gene are MDHEN and SYDVKM. CDR3 in DNA: TGTGCCAGCAGTTTTGAGGGACTAATTAACACTGAAGCTTTCTTT. The encoded protein is CASSFEGLINTEAFF.

The V gene is TRBV30, the J gene TRBJ1-5, with D possibly TRBD1 on 6 matching bases. This CDR3 has 15 residues. Germline V gene sequence: CDR1 GTSNPN, CDR2 SVGIG (reference sequence). The ends were cut back, 1 base at V and 6 bases at J, with 16 bases in the middle. CDR3: CAWSGETKGVQPQHF. Written as DNA, the CDR3 is TGTGCCTGGAGTGGTGAGACCAAGGGGGTTCAGCCCCAGCATTTT. The full variable domain, with the rest looked up from reference TRBV30 and TRBJ1-5, is SQTIHQWPATLVQPVGSPLSLECTVEGTSNPNLYWYRQAAGRGLQLLFYSVGIGQISSEVPQNLSASRPQDRQFILSSKKLLLSDSGFYLCAWSGETKGVQPQHFGDGTRLSIL.

J is TRBJ2-7 and V is TRBV5-6; possible D gene TRBD2, 5 bases. V was shortened by 4 bases and J by 0 bases, with 14 bases between the two germline ends. Germline CDR1 reads SGHDT; CDR2 reads YYEEEE. This CDR3 comprises 15 residues. The DNA of the CDR3 is TGTGCCAGCAGCGAAGCGCTGGGGAGCTCCTACGAGCAGTACTTC. Translated, it gives CASSEALGSSYEQYF.

The V call is TRBV10-2, the J call TRBJ2-7, with 10 bases that match TRBD2. CDR3 size: 16 residues. V shed 8 bases and J 4 bases; nucleotides not matched to a gene: 14. Germline V lookup: CDR1 WSHSY, CDR2 SAAADI. In DNA form, the CDR3 reads TGCGCCAGCGCTCGTATAGTAGCGGGGGGACTTTACGAGCAGTACTTC. This gives the protein CASARIVAGGLYEQYF.

This clone was seen just once. The rearrangement links TRBV5-1 to TRBJ2-1, with 7 bases lining up with TRBD2. The CDR3 totals 14 residues. CDR1 SGHRS and CDR2 YFSETQ come from the germline V gene. V dropped 0 bases and J dropped 7; count of bases not matched to a gene: 4. As DNA, the CDR3 is TGCGCCAGCAGCTTGGCGGGGGGAGGTAATGAGCAGTTCTTC. Translation: CASSLAGGGNEQFF.

This chain links TRBV2 with TRBJ1-6; maybe TRBD1 (6 bases). V shed 1 base and J shed 7 bases, with 14 bases lying between them. CDR3 size: 16 residues. The germline gives CDR1 SNHLY, CDR2 FYNNEI. The CDR3 nucleotides read TGTGCCAGCAGTGAAGAGGCAGGGGAGAGGAATTCACCCCTCCACTTT. Amino acid sequence: CASSEEAGERNSPLHF.

The rearrangement uses TRBV7-8 and TRBJ1-6; the match to TRBD1 covers 7 bases. CDR1 and CDR2 (germline): SGHVS, FQNEAQ. CDR3 length equals 16 residues. The V segment lost 5 bases and the J segment 4 bases; nucleotides outside the gene matches: 8. Here the CDR3 reads CASSGAGTAYNSPLHF. The CDR3 DNA reads TGTGCCAGCAGCGGCGCCGGGACAGCGTATAATTCACCCCTCCACTTT.

The chain combines TRBV4-3 with TRBJ1-1, with 7 bases that match TRBD1. The CDR3 totals 14 residues. V lost 1 base and J lost 5; bases outside the gene matches: 4. The germline V gene encodes CDR1 LGHNA and CDR2 YSLEER. CDR3: CASSQGRGRTEAFF. CDR3 bases: TGCGCCAGCAGCCAAGGGAGGGGGCGAACTGAAGCTTTCTTT.

This clone was detected once. At one of its ends the junction is not consistent with the germline gene, which may arise from a read error. V and J are TRBV7-9 and TRBJ1-1, with unresolved D. In germline, CDR1 is SEHNR, CDR2 FQNEAQ (reference sequence). There are 14 residues in the CDR3. The CDR3 region is CSSSLGGSVLEAFF. The CDR3, as DNA: TGTTCCAGCAGCTTAGGCGGTAGTGTCCTTGAAGCTTTCTTT.

The chain combines TRBV7-3 with TRBJ2-3, with 8 bases that match TRBD1. This CDR3 comprises 17 residues. Germline V gene data show CDR1 as SGHTA and CDR2 as FQGTGA. V gave up 5 bases and J gave up 4 bases; unmatched junction bases: 14. CDR3 sequence: CASSPISRGQGADTQYF. The CDR3 DNA reads as TGTGCCAGCAGCCCAATAAGCAGGGGGCAAGGTGCAGATACGCAGTATTTT.

V is TRBV7-6 and J is TRBJ2-6; D ambiguous. Germline-derived CDR1 and CDR2 are SGHVS and FNYEAQ. V lost 1 base to trimming and J lost 0 bases, with 10 bases between them. This CDR3 is 17 amino acids long. CDR3 in amino acids: CASSLESGGSGANVLTF. CDR3 bases: TGTGCCAGCAGCTTAGAGTCGGGTGGCTCTGGGGCCAACGTCCTGACTTTC.

This clone was seen only once. The V gene is TRBV19, the J gene TRBJ2-1; weak D call: TRBD1 (5 bases). Germline assignment: CDR1 LNHDA and CDR2 SQIVND (reference sequence). V dropped 5 bases and J dropped 1 base, with 12 bases sitting between them. The CDR3 is made up of 15 amino acids. The CDR3, as DNA: TGTGCCAGTAGTCGGCCAGCAGGGTCCTACAATGAGCAGTTCTTC. The encoded protein is CASSRPAGSYNEQFF.

V gene TRBV15 combines with J gene TRBJ1-1; no firm D call. The CDR3 is made up of 14 amino acids. From germline, CDR1 is LNHNV and CDR2 YYDKDF (reference sequence). V was shortened by 1 base and J by 5 bases, with 11 bases between the two germline ends. CDR3: CATSRADGDTEAFF. The CDR3 nucleotides are TGTGCCACCAGCAGAGCGGACGGGGATACTGAAGCTTTCTTT.

CDR3 bases: TGTGCCACCAGCAGAGATCTAGGGGACACCTACAATGAGCAGTTCTTC. Translation gives CATSRDLGDTYNEQFF. V gene TRBV15 combines with J gene TRBJ2-1; tentatively, D is TRBD1 (6 bases). Per the germline V gene, CDR1 is LNHNV and CDR2 is YYDKDF (reference sequence). This CDR3 is built from 16 residues. The V and J ends lost 0 bases and 2 bases respectively, with 11 bases between them.

The V gene is TRBV18, the J gene TRBJ1-1; D remains ambiguous. V lost 4 bases, J lost 8 bases, and 8 bases lay in between. Per germline, CDR1 KGHSH and CDR2 LQKENI. CDR3 length: 11 residues. The CDR3 DNA sequence: TGTGCCAGCTCACAAGATCTAGAAGCTTTCTTT. Translating gives CASSQDLEAFF.

A note on this clone: At one end the junction does not follow the germline gene, possibly because of a read error. The chain employs TRBV7-7 and TRBJ2-7, with D perhaps TRBD1 (6 bases). The CDR3 is 14 amino acids. CDR1 and CDR2 (germline): SSHAT, FNYEAQ (reference sequence). CDR3 amino acids: CASSLEDRTYEQYF. The CDR3 bases are TGTGCTAGCAGCTTAGAAGACAGGACCTACGAGCAGTACTTC.

This chain uses TRBV15 with TRBJ1-3, with D perhaps TRBD1 (6 bases). Germline V gene data show CDR1 as LNHNV and CDR2 as YYDKDF (reference sequence). The V end lost 3 bases, the J end lost 0 bases, and 9 bases lay between the germline ends. The CDR3 has 15 amino acids. CDR3 DNA sequence: TGTGCCACCAGCAGGACAGGACCCTCTGGAAACACCATATATTTT. Residues: CATSRTGPSGNTIYF.